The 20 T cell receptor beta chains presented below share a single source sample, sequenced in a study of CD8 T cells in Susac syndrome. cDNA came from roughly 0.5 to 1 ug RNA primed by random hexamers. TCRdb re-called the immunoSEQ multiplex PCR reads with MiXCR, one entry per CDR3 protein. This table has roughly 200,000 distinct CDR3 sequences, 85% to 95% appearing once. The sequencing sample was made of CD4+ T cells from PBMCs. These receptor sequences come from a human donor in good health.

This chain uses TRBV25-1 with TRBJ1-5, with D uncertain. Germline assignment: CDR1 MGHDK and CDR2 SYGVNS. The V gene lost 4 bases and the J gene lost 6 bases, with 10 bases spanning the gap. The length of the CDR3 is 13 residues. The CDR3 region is CASSARGGQPQHF. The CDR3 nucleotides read TGTGCCAGCAGTGCCCGGGGAGGTCAGCCCCAGCATTTT.

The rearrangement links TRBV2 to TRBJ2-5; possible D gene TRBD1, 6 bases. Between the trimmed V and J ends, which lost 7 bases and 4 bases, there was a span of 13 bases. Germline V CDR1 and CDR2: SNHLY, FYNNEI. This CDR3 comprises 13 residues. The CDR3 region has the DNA TGTGCCAGCACTCTAGGGACAATAGAGACCCAGTACTTC. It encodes CASTLGTIETQYF.

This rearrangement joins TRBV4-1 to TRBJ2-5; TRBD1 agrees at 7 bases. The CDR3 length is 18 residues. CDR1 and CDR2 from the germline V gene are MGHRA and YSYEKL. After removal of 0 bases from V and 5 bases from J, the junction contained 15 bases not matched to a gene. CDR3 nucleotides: TGCGCCAGCAGCCAAGATGTGGGTGTTGCAGGGGGATTTGAGACCCAGTACTTC. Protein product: CASSQDVGVAGGFETQYF.

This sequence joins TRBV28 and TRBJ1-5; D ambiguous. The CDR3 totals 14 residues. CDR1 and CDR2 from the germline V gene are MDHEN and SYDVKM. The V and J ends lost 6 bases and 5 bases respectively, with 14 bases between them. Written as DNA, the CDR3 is TGTGCCAGCAGGACGCCCGGCGGGCATCAGCCCCAGCATTTT. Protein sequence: CASRTPGGHQPQHF. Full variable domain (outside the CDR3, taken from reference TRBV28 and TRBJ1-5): DVKVTQSSRYLVKRTGEKVFLECVQDMDHENMFWYRQDPGLGLRLIYFSYDVKMKEKGDIPEGYSVSREKKERFSLILESASTNQTSMYLCASRTPGGHQPQHFGDGTRLSIL.

CDR3 sequence: CSAREGTGVGEQFF. CDR3 nucleotides: TGCAGTGCTAGAGAGGGGACAGGGGTGGGTGAGCAGTTCTTC. The rearrangement joins TRBV20-1 to TRBJ2-1; 10 positions agree with TRBD1. CDR1 is DFQATT, CDR2 SNEGSKA, per germline (reference sequence). The CDR3 is 14 residues long. V gave up 0 bases and J gave up 9 bases; unmatched junction bases: 5.

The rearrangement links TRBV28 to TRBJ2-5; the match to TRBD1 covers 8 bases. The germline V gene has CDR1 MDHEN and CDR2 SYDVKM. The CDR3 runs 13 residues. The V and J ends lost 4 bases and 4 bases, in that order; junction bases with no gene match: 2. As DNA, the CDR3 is TGTGCCAGCAGTTGGACAGGGAGAGAGACCCAGTACTTC. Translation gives CASSWTGRETQYF.

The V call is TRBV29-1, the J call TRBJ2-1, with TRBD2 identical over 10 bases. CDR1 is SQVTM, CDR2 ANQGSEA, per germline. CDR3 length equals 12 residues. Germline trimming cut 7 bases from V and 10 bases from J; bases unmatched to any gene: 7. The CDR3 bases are TGCAGCGCACGCGGACTAGCGGAGGAGCAGTTCTTC. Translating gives CSARGLAEEQFF.

Written as DNA, the CDR3 is TGTGCCTGGAGGGGAGTCGGGCGACAGGATGGCTACACCTTC. Its translation: CAWRGVGRQDGYTF. This chain connects TRBV30 to TRBJ1-2, with D perhaps matching TRBD1 (6 bases). Trimming cost V 3 bases and J 6 bases, with 17 bases left between them. Germline assignment: CDR1 GTSNPN and CDR2 SVGIG (reference sequence). The CDR3 is made up of 14 amino acids.

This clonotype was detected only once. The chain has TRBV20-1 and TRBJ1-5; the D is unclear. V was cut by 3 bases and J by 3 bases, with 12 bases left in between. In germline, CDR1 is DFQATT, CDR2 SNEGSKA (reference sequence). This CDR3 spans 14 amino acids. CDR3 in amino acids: CSASGSEANQPQHF. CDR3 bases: TGCAGTGCTAGTGGCAGCGAAGCCAATCAGCCCCAGCATTTT.

The CDR3 bases are TGTGCCAGCAGCTTAAGCCTCCTAGCCTACAATGAGCAGTTCTTC. This gives the protein CASSLSLLAYNEQFF. V usage is TRBV7-9 and J usage is TRBJ2-1; D unclear. CDR1 and CDR2 (germline): SEHNR, FQNEAQ (reference sequence). Between the trimmed V and J ends, which lost 2 bases and 2 bases, there was a span of 10 bases. CDR3 size: 15 residues.

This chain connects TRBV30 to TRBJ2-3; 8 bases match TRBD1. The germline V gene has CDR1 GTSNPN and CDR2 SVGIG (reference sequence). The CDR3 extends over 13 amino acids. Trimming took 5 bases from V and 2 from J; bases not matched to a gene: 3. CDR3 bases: TGTGCCTGGCGGACAGGGTACACAGATACGCAGTATTTT. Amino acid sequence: CAWRTGYTDTQYF.

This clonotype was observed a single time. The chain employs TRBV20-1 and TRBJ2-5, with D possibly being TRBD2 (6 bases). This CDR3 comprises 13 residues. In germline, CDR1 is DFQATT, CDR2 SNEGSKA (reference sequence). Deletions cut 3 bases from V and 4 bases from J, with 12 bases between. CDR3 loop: CSASSTGVETQYF. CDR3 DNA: TGCAGTGCTAGTAGCACGGGAGTAGAGACCCAGTACTTC.

The CDR3 coding sequence is TGCAGCGTTGTCCCGGGGGGGGTTGTGGGAAACATTCAGTACTTC. It encodes CSVVPGGVVGNIQYF. The genes are TRBV29-1 and TRBJ2-4; 8 bases align to TRBD2. The trim removed 4 bases at V and 6 bases at J, leaving 11 bases unmatched. This CDR3 comprises 15 residues. Germline-derived CDR1 and CDR2 are SQVTM and ANQGSEA.

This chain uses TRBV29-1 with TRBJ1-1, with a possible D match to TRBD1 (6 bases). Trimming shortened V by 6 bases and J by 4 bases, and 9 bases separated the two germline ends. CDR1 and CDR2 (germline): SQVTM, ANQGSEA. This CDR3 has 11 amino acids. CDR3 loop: CSVQGLTEAFF. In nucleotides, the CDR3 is TGCAGCGTCCAGGGGCTCACTGAAGCTTTCTTT.

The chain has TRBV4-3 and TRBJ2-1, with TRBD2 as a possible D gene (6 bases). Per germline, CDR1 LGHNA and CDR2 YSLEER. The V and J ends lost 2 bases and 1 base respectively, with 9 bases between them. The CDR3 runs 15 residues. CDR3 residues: CASSQLARSYNEQFF. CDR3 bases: TGCGCCAGCAGCCAACTAGCGCGATCCTACAATGAGCAGTTCTTC.

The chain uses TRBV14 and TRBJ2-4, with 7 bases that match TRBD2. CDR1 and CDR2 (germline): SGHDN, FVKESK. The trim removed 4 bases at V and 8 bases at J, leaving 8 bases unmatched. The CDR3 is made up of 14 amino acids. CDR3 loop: CASSREGRGYIQYF. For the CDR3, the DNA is TGTGCCAGCAGCCGGGAGGGGCGCGGATACATTCAGTACTTC.

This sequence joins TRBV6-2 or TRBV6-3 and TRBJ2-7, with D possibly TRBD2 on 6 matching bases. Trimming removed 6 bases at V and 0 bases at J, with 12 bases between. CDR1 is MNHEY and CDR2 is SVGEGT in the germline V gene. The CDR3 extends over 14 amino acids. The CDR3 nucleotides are TGTGCCAGCAGACCGGGAGCCTTCTCCTACGAGCAGTACTTC. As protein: CASRPGAFSYEQYF.

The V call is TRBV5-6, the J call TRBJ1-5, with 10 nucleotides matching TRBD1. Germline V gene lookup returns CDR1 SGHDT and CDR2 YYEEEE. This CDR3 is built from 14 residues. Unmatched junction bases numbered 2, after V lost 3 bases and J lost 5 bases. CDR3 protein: CASSSTGGDQPQHF. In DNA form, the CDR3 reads TGTGCCAGCAGCTCGACAGGGGGCGATCAGCCCCAGCATTTT.

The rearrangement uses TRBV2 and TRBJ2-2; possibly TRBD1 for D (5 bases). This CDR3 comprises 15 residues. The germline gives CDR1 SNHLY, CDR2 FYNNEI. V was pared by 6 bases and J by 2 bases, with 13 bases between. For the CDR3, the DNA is TGTGCCAGCAGCCGCGACAGATTTAACACCGGGGAGCTGTTTTTT. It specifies CASSRDRFNTGELFF.

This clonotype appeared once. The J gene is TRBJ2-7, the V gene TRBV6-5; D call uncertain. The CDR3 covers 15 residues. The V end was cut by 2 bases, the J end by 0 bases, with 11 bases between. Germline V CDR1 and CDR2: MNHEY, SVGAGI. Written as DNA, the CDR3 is TGTGCCAGCAGTTACACTCGAGATCACTCCTACGAGCAGTACTTC. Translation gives CASSYTRDHSYEQYF.